A selection of T cell receptor beta chains follows, all from one sample in a study of T cell responses to AZD1222 COVID-19 vaccine. Clones were sequenced by immunoSEQ multiplex PCR, and TCRdb holds only the in-frame ones, with some missing. The sample consists of approximately 74,000 clones, 70% to 90% of them appearing once. Material: peripheral blood, obtained 28 days after the second AZD1222 dose. These receptors were collected from an adult who received the AZD1222 COVID-19 vaccine. The CDR3 runs from the conserved cysteine through the conserved F or W. The order of the fields is V gene, clone size, J gene, D gene, CDR3 DNA, CDR3 protein. The D gene is left open where the match is weak. Clone size is not always given. Where it is, it says once, few, many or a class for expanded clones.

>TRBV10-2|once|TRBJ1-1|-
TGCGCCAGCAGCGTCCAGGGGCGGACTGAAGCTTTCTTT
CASSVQGRTEAFF
>TRBV14|-|TRBJ2-4|TRBD2
TGTGCCAGCAGCCTGACTAGCGGGAGGGCCTCCAAAAACATTCAGTACTTC
CASSLTSGRASKNIQYF
>TRBV12-3/TRBV12-4|-|TRBJ2-5|-
TGTGCCAGCAGGACCCGGTTTAAGGAGACCCAGTACTTC
CASRTRFKETQYF
>TRBV19|-|TRBJ1-5|-
TGTGCCAGTAGTACAGGAACAGGTCTGCCCCAGCATTTT
CASSTGTGLPQHF
>TRBV24-1|-|TRBJ2-3|-
TGTGCCACCAGTGATCCCCGGTTGCGGGATACGCAGTATTTT
CATSDPRLRDTQYF
>TRBV27|-|TRBJ1-2|-
TGTGCCAGCAGTTCGGGGCCTAACTATGGCTACACCTTC
CASSSGPNYGYTF
>TRBV5-4|once|TRBJ2-2|-
TGTGCCAGCAGCTCAAGGGGTTTTGGGGAGCTGTTTTTT
CASSSRGFGELFF
>TRBV2|-|TRBJ1-5|-
TGTGCCAGCAGTGAAGCCAGGGAGAGCAATCAGCCCCAGCATTTT
CASSEARESNQPQHF
>TRBV3-1/TRBV3-2|-|TRBJ1-1|-
TGTGCCAGCAGCCTACTTACAGAGAACACTGAAGCTTTCTTT
CASSLLTENTEAFF
>TRBV11-2|-|TRBJ2-3|TRBD2
TGTGCCAGCAGCCGCACTAGCGGGAGGTCCGCAGATACGCAGTATTTT
CASSRTSGRSADTQYF
>TRBV3-1/TRBV3-2|once|TRBJ2-5|-
TGTGCCAGCAGCCGCGGAACAGCGGAGCAAGAGACCCAGTACTTC
CASSRGTAEQETQYF
>TRBV3-1/TRBV3-2|-|TRBJ2-5|TRBD2
TGTGCCAGCAGCCCCTGGGGGAGGGCAGAGACCCAGTACTTC
CASSPWGRAETQYF
>TRBV3-1/TRBV3-2|-|TRBJ2-2|-
TGTGCCAGCAATACGGGGGCGACGATCGGGGAGCTGTTTTTT
CASNTGATIGELFF
>TRBV11-3|-|TRBJ2-1|-
TGTGCCAGCAGTCCTAACTCCTACAATGAGCAGTTCTTC
CASSPNSYNEQFF
>TRBV3-1/TRBV3-2|-|TRBJ2-2|-
TGTGCCAGCGGCCCCAGGGTGACCGGGGAGCTGTTTTTT
CASGPRVTGELFF
>TRBV10-3|-|TRBJ2-5|TRBD2
TGTGCCATCAGTGAGGGACTAGGGAGTCCAGAGACCCAGTACTTC
CAISEGLGSPETQYF
>TRBV4-1|-|TRBJ2-7|-
TGCGCCAGCAGCCAGGGAGTCGTCTACGAGCAGTACTTC
CASSQGVVYEQYF
>TRBV4-1|-|TRBJ1-4|TRBD1
TGCGCCAGCAGCCAAGGACAGGGAGGGGAAAAACTGTTTTTT
CASSQGQGGEKLFF
>TRBV5-1|-|TRBJ2-1|TRBD1
TGCGCCAGCAGAAAGACCGGGACAGATAACAATGAGCAGTTCTTC
CASRKTGTDNNEQFF
>TRBV6-1|-|TRBJ1-6|-
TGTGCCAGCAGTGAAGAGGGGGTCAGACGCTCCTATAATTCACCCCTCCACTTT
CASSEEGVRRSYNSPLHF
>TRBV15|-|TRBJ2-1|-
TGTGCCACCAGCAGAGGGGGTGGACAGACCTTGTACAATGAGCAGTTCTTC
CATSRGGGQTLYNEQFF
>TRBV6-1|-|TRBJ1-4|-
TGTGCCAGCAGTGATAGGGTTAGGAATGAAAAACTGTTTTTT
CASSDRVRNEKLFF
>TRBV18|-|TRBJ1-1|-
TGTGCCAGCTCACCACCTTCCCTCCAGAACACTGAAGCTTTCTTT
CASSPPSLQNTEAFF
>TRBV5-1|-|TRBJ2-3|TRBD2
TGCGCCAGCAGAAGGACGGGACTAGCCAGTGATACGCAGTATTTT
CASRRTGLASDTQYF
>TRBV2|-|TRBJ2-7|-
TGTGCCAGCAGTGACCCCCCAGGGGTTCGGTTTAGCGGCAGCTACGAGCAGTACTTC
CASSDPPGVRFSGSYEQYF
>TRBV7-2|-|TRBJ2-7|TRBD2
TGTGCCAGCAGCACCGCCGGCGGGAGGGCTTCCTACGAGCAGTACTTC
CASSTAGGRASYEQYF
>TRBV19|-|TRBJ1-5|-
TGTGCCAGTACCCATTTCGGGCACCCAGGTGCGGTTCAGCCCCAGCATTTT
CASTHFGHPGAVQPQHF
>TRBV7-9|-|TRBJ1-1|TRBD1
TGTGCCAGCAGCCCACAGGGGGGATCTGGCACTGAAGCTTTCTTT
CASSPQGGSGTEAFF
>TRBV18|-|TRBJ2-5|TRBD2
TGTGCCAGCTCACCCCTAGCGGGGCCTGAGGGGACCCAGTACTTC
CASSPLAGPEGTQYF
>TRBV3-1/TRBV3-2|-|TRBJ1-6|TRBD1
TGTGCCAGCAGCCAACCTCCGGGACAGGGATCTTCACCCCTCCACTTT
CASSQPPGQGSSPLHF
>TRBV30|-|TRBJ2-7|-
TGTGCCTGGGAGGCTAACGGTGACTCCTACGAGCAGTACTTC
CAWEANGDSYEQYF
>TRBV10-2|-|TRBJ2-1|TRBD1
TGCGCCAGCAGGGATAGCCCGGCAGGGGGTAACAATGAGCAGTTCTTC
CASRDSPAGGNNEQFF
>TRBV3-1/TRBV3-2|-|TRBJ1-2|TRBD1
TGTGCCAGCAGCCGGGGACAGGACTCCTATGGCTACACCTTC
CASSRGQDSYGYTF
>TRBV6-5|-|TRBJ2-5|-
TGTGCCAGCGGCTCACGGGAGACCCAGTACTTC
CASGSRETQYF
>TRBV7-2|-|TRBJ1-5|TRBD1
TGTGCCAGCAGCACGTACAGGGGGTTCAATCAGCCCCAGCATTTT
CASSTYRGFNQPQHF
>TRBV6-5|-|TRBJ2-2|-
TGTGCCAGCAGTTACACCGCCCGCCCTAGTGCCGGGGAGCTGTTTTTT
CASSYTARPSAGELFF
>TRBV28|-|TRBJ2-5|TRBD2
TGTGCCAGCGGAGATCAGGGAGGGCAAGAGACCCAGTACTTC
CASGDQGGQETQYF
>TRBV3-1/TRBV3-2|-|TRBJ1-2|-
TGTGCCAGCAGCCAAGATCAGAACTATGGCTACACCTTC
CASSQDQNYGYTF
>TRBV18|-|TRBJ2-3|-
TGTGCCAGCTCGCGGGACACCACAGATACGCAGTATTTT
CASSRDTTDTQYF
>TRBV15|-|TRBJ1-2|-
TGTGCCACCTCGGACGGGAACTATGGCTACACCTTC
CATSDGNYGYTF
>TRBV12-3/TRBV12-4|-|TRBJ1-3|-
TGTGCCAGCAGTTTAAGTGGAAACACCATATATTTT
CASSLSGNTIYF
>TRBV19|once|TRBJ2-1|TRBD2
TGTGCCAGTAGTGACCTCGGGACTAGCGCATACAATGAGCAGTTCTTC
CASSDLGTSAYNEQFF
>TRBV6-6|-|TRBJ2-1|TRBD2
TGTGCCAGCAGAACTAGCGGGGACTACAATGAGCAGTTCTTC
CASRTSGDYNEQFF
>TRBV5-1|-|TRBJ2-7|TRBD2
TGCGCCAGCAGCTTGGAGACTAGCGGGAGTTACGAGCAGTACTTC
CASSLETSGSYEQYF
>TRBV10-3|-|TRBJ2-4|-
TGTGCCATCAGTGAGTCGATCGCTAGCCGAGCGGGCATTCAGTACTTC
CAISESIASRAGIQYF
>TRBV6-5|-|TRBJ2-1|TRBD2
TGTGCCAGCAGATCCGGACTAGCGGGAGGAGATGAGCAGTTCTTC
CASRSGLAGGDEQFF
>TRBV6-5|-|TRBJ1-1|-
TGTGCCAGCACCCCAGGAACCGGGGCTGAAGCTTTCTTT
CASTPGTGAEAFF
>TRBV9|-|TRBJ1-6|TRBD1
TGTGCCAGCAGCGCCCGGGACAGTTATTCACCCCTCCACTTT
CASSARDSYSPLHF
>TRBV4-2|-|TRBJ1-4|-
TGTGCCAGCAGCCAAAGAAACGGTGAAAAACTGTTTTTT
CASSQRNGEKLFF
>TRBV11-3|-|TRBJ2-1|-
TGTGCCAGCAGTCCAGGGACCCACAATGAGCAGTTCTTC
CASSPGTHNEQFF